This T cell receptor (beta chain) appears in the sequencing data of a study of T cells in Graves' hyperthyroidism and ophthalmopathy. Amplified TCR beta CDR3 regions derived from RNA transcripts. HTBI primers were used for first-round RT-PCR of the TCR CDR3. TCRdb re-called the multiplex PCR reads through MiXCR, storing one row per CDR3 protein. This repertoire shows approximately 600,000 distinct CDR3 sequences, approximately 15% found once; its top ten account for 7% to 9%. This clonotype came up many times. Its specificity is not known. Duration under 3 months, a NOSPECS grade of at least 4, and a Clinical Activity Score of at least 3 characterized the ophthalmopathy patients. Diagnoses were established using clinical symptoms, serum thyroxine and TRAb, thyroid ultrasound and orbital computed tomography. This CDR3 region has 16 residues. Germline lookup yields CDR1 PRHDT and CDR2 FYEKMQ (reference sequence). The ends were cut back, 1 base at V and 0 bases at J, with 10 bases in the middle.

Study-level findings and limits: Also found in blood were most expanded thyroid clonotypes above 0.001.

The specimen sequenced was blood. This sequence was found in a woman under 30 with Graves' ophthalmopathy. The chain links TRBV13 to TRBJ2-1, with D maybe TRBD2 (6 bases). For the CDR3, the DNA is TGTGCCAGCAGCTTAGTTGGGACTTACTCCTACAATGAGCAGTTCTTC. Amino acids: CASSLVGTYSYNEQFF.